The 17 T cell receptor beta chains below come from one sample, sequenced in a study of cytomegalovirus exposure and HLA in healthy donors. PCR involved 60 Vbeta and 13 Jbeta primers. Method: immunoSEQ multiplex PCR; TCRdb's copy keeps in-frame clones and lacks some. The data show tens of thousands of clones, with roughly 80% seen just once and under 5.5% held by the top ten. Sequencing was done on a sample of PBMCs. These receptors all stem from a woman aged 35 to 49 in good health and CMV-seropositive.

Concerning this clone itself: Other DNA sequences in this sample translate to the same CDR3. The gene calls are TRBV28 and TRBJ1-1; 9 nucleotides align to TRBD1. The CDR3 has 13 amino acids. Germline V gives CDR1 MDHEN, CDR2 SYDVKM. The junction had 4 bases not matched to a gene; V was cut back by 6 bases and J by 5 bases. The CDR3 DNA is TGTGCCAGCAGGCGACAGGGGGGGACTGAAGCTTTCTTT. The encoded protein is CASRRQGGTEAFF. Full variable domain (outside the CDR3, taken from reference TRBV28 and TRBJ1-1): DVKVTQSSRYLVKRTGEKVFLECVQDMDHENMFWYRQDPGLGLRLIYFSYDVKMKEKGDIPEGYSVSREKKERFSLILESASTNQTSMYLCASRRQGGTEAFFGQGTRLTVV.

The chain employs TRBV11-2 and TRBJ2-3; D is possibly TRBD1 (6 bases). Germline CDR1 is SGHAT and CDR2 is FQNNGV. V lost 7 bases, J lost 6 bases, and 11 bases lay in between. The CDR3 spans 12 residues. The CDR3 loop reads CASTNRADTQYF. The DNA for the CDR3 is TGTGCCAGCACCAACAGGGCTGATACGCAGTATTTT.

V and J are TRBV7-2 and TRBJ1-4; TRBD1 matches 10 bases. The CDR3 is 14 amino acids. Germline V gives CDR1 SGHTA, CDR2 FQGNSA. After removal of 3 bases from V and 6 bases from J, the junction contained 1 base not matched to a gene. The CDR3 protein is CASSFGQGDEKLFF. CDR3 in DNA: TGTGCCAGCAGCTTCGGACAGGGGGATGAAAAACTGTTTTTT.

The chain couples TRBV2 to TRBJ1-2, with TRBD1 matching 11 bases. This CDR3 has 17 residues. Looked up from germline, CDR1 is SNHLY and CDR2 is FYNNEI. V shed 4 bases and J 4 bases; nucleotides not matched to a gene: 11. The CDR3 spells CASSGLPGQGVPYGYTF. The DNA of the CDR3 is TGTGCCAGCAGTGGGTTGCCGGGACAGGGGGTACCCTATGGCTACACCTTC.

J is TRBJ2-1 and V is TRBV11-3, with D perhaps TRBD1 (6 bases). Germline CDR1 SGHNT, CDR2 YENEEA. The V gene lost 3 bases and the J gene lost 6 bases, with 15 bases spanning the gap. The CDR3 has 15 amino acids. CDR3 bases: TGTGCCAGCAGCTTTATGGACAGAGCCAGCAATGAGCAGTTCTTC. This translates into CASSFMDRASNEQFF.

The chain is built from TRBV9 and TRBJ2-3; 7 bases fit TRBD1. Germline V gene data show CDR1 as SGDLS and CDR2 as YYNGEE. The ends lost 4 bases at V and 4 bases at J; junction bases unmatched: 3. This CDR3 is 13 amino acids long. The CDR3 nucleotides are TGTGCCAGCAGCACCGGACAGGCAGATACGCAGTATTTT. As protein: CASSTGQADTQYF.

The chain combines TRBV7-9 with TRBJ2-1; 11 nucleotides match TRBD2. Germline-derived CDR1 and CDR2 are SEHNR and FQNEAQ (reference sequence). The CDR3 extends over 15 amino acids. With 4 bases clipped from V and 5 bases from J, the junction kept 4 bases outside the gene matches. CDR3 amino acids: CASSSPGLADNEQFF. The CDR3 DNA reads as TGTGCCAGCAGCTCGCCGGGACTAGCGGACAATGAGCAGTTCTTC.

The chain links TRBV11-2 to TRBJ2-7; 7 bases match TRBD1. J gave up 7 bases and V 8 bases, and 17 bases lay outside the gene matches. Germline V gives CDR1 SGHAT, CDR2 FQNNGV. CDR3 length: 15 residues. This chain's CDR3 is CASRPFPRQGLEQYF. In nucleotides, the CDR3 is TGTGCCAGCCGTCCTTTCCCCCGACAGGGTTTGGAGCAGTACTTC.

This clone has only one observation. The V and J genes are TRBV18 and TRBJ2-7, with TRBD1 matching 8 bases. The germline V gene has CDR1 KGHSH and CDR2 LQKENI. J lost 2 bases, V lost 6 bases, and 15 bases had no gene match. The CDR3 consists of 17 residues. The chain's CDR3 is CASSPGTGVTSTYEQYF. The CDR3 region has the DNA TGTGCCAGCTCCCCCGGGACAGGCGTTACAAGTACCTACGAGCAGTACTTC.

This sequence joins TRBV7-2 and TRBJ1-1; D is possibly TRBD1 (5 bases). Trimming stripped 3 bases from V and 5 bases from J, with 13 bases between. The CDR3 has 14 residues. Germline V lookup: CDR1 SGHTA, CDR2 FQGNSA. CDR3: CASSFDGGGTEAFF. For the CDR3, the DNA is TGTGCCAGCAGCTTCGACGGGGGAGGGACTGAAGCTTTCTTT.

J is TRBJ2-1 and V is TRBV7-2, with 9 bases aligning to TRBD1. The CDR3 spans 14 residues. CDR1 is SGHTA, CDR2 FQGNSA, per germline. The trim removed 6 bases at V and 4 bases at J, leaving 4 bases unmatched. CDR3 coding DNA: TGTGCCAGCAGTGGGGACAGGGAGTACAATGAGCAGTTCTTC. Amino acid sequence: CASSGDREYNEQFF. Full variable domain (rest looked up from reference TRBV7-2 and TRBJ2-1): GAGVSQSPSNKVTEKGKDVELRCDPISGHTALYWYRQSLGQGLEFLIYFQGNSAPDKSGLPSDRFSAERTGGSVSTLTIQRTQQEDSAVYLCASSGDREYNEQFFGPGTRLTVL.

The J gene is TRBJ2-7, the V gene TRBV29-1; maybe TRBD1 (6 bases). Trimming shortened V by 4 bases and J by 5 bases, and 15 bases separated the two germline ends. Germline V gene data show CDR1 as SQVTM and CDR2 as ANQGSEA. The CDR3 has 13 residues. The CDR3 reads CSVVAGVLNEQYF. CDR3 coding DNA: TGCAGCGTTGTCGCAGGGGTACTCAACGAGCAGTACTTC.

This chain links TRBV7-8 with TRBJ1-2; 9 nucleotides match TRBD1. CDR1 is SGHVS, CDR2 FQNEAQ, per germline. The ends lost 4 bases at V and 7 bases at J; junction bases unmatched: 4. The CDR3 covers 13 residues. This CDR3 reads CASSSGTGIGYTF. DNA of the CDR3: TGTGCCAGCAGCTCAGGGACAGGGATTGGCTACACCTTC.

The V and J genes are TRBV28 and TRBJ1-2, with D possibly TRBD1 on 5 matching bases. Trimming removed 7 bases from V and 7 bases from J, with 16 bases in between. The CDR3 spans 13 residues. Per the germline V gene, CDR1 is MDHEN and CDR2 is SYDVKM. In DNA form, the CDR3 reads TGTGCCAGCAACCCAGGGCAAGTCTCTGGCTACACCTTC. Translation gives CASNPGQVSGYTF.

The chain joins TRBV30 to TRBJ2-7; 9 positions agree with TRBD1. In germline, CDR1 is GTSNPN, CDR2 SVGIG (reference sequence). CDR3 size: 15 residues. The ends lost 1 base at V and 3 bases at J; junction bases unmatched: 7. The CDR3 DNA is TGTGCCTGGAGTGACCCGGGACAGGGAGACTACGAGCAGTACTTC. This sequence encodes CAWSDPGQGDYEQYF.

The chain couples TRBV19 to TRBJ2-7, with D possibly matching TRBD2 (6 bases). Looked up from germline, CDR1 is LNHDA and CDR2 is SQIVND (reference sequence). CDR3 length equals 14 residues. Trimming shortened V by 4 bases and J by 2 bases, and 12 bases separated the two germline ends. CDR3 loop: CASSSLARTYEQYF. In nucleotides, the CDR3 is TGTGCCAGTAGTAGTCTAGCGAGGACCTACGAGCAGTACTTC.

This chain links TRBV11-1 with TRBJ2-7; 11 positions agree with TRBD2. In germline, CDR1 is SGHAT, CDR2 FQDESV (reference sequence). V lost 6 bases, J lost 3 bases, and 7 bases stayed unmatched. The CDR3 length is 15 residues. The CDR3 DNA reads as TGTGCCAGCAGTCAACTAGCGGGAGTCAGCTACGAGCAGTACTTC. Amino acid sequence: CASSQLAGVSYEQYF. Full variable domain (missing parts from reference TRBV11-1 and TRBJ2-7): EAEVAQSPRYKITEKSQAVAFWCDPISGHATLYWYRQILGQGPELLVQFQDESVVDDSQLPKDRFSAERLKGVDSTLKIQPAELGDSAMYLCASSQLAGVSYEQYFGPGTRLTVT.